Following are 9 T cell receptor beta chains from one sample sequenced in a study of CD8+CD57+ T cells in acquired aplastic anemia. Profiles of TCR beta VDJ and CDR3 were generated from a genomic DNA template. TCRdb analysed the reads with MiXCR anew, one entry per CDR3 protein. The sample lists about 160,000 distinct CDR3 sequences, roughly 48% seen once, with approximately 3% in the top ten. Selection for sequencing was limited to patients who had shown CD8+CD57+ cell expansion by flow cytometry. Sequencing was performed on sorted CD4+, CD8+, or CD8+CD57+ T cells (not recorded which) from PBMCs. These receptors came from a human donor with aplastic anemia.

The V gene is TRBV10-3, the J gene TRBJ2-3, with D unresolved. CDR3 length: 12 residues. Looked up from germline, CDR1 is ENHRY and CDR2 is SYGVKD. Trimming stripped 2 bases from V and 5 bases from J, with 5 bases between. The CDR3 protein is CAISEQGDTQYF. The DNA for the CDR3 is TGTGCCATCAGTGAGCAAGGAGATACGCAGTATTTT.

V is TRBV19 and J is TRBJ2-3; D may match TRBD1 or TRBD2 (5 bases each). Germline values: CDR1 LNHDA, CDR2 SQIVND (reference sequence). V lost 5 bases and J 3 bases, leaving 24 bases between the germline ends. This CDR3 region has 18 residues. CDR3 bases: TGTGCCAGTAGTGTCTCGGCAGGGCGGAGGTCAAGGACAGATACGCAGTATTTT. This sequence encodes CASSVSAGRRSRTDTQYF.

The genes are TRBV24-1 and TRBJ1-1, with D unresolved. V gave up 4 bases and J gave up 0 bases, with 5 bases separating them. Germline CDR1 KGHDR, CDR2 SFDVKD. The CDR3 runs to 13 residues. The CDR3 loop is CATSEGLNTEAFF. CDR3 DNA sequence: TGTGCCACCAGTGAAGGTTTGAACACTGAAGCTTTCTTT.

As for this clonotype: It may be a read error: a sequence one base away is much more abundant. The rearrangement links TRBV6-1 to TRBJ1-4; TRBD1 agrees at 9 bases. Germline lookup yields CDR1 MNHNS and CDR2 SASEGT. This CDR3 comprises 15 residues. CDR3 DNA: TGTGCCAGCAGTGAGTGGGGACAGGGTAATGAAAGACTGTTTTTT. It codes for CASSEWGQGNERLFF.

This clonotype was seen many times. The chain uses TRBV10-3 and TRBJ2-2; D is perhaps TRBD1 or TRBD2 (5 bases each). Germline V gives CDR1 ENHRY, CDR2 SYGVKD. This CDR3 comprises 17 residues. Trimming took off 3 bases at V and 6 bases at J, with 20 bases between the two ends. The CDR3 spells CAISDPTGTRKAGELFF. The DNA of the CDR3 is TGTGCCATCAGTGATCCTACCGGGACCAGAAAAGCCGGGGAGCTGTTTTTT.

This clonotype was seen ten or more times. This sequence joins TRBV6-1 and TRBJ2-1, with TRBD1 matching 7 bases. The length of the CDR3 is 14 residues. Germline V CDR1 and CDR2: MNHNS, SASEGT. The J segment lost 4 bases and the V segment lost 10 bases, leaving 10 bases of the junction unmatched. The CDR3 loop reads CATFTGARYNEQFF. CDR3 coding DNA: TGTGCCACCTTCACAGGGGCTCGATACAATGAGCAGTTCTTC.

This clonotype was counted at least ten times. The chain links TRBV4-2 to TRBJ2-3, with D perhaps matching TRBD1 (5 bases). Germline CDR1 reads LGHNA; CDR2 reads YNFKEQ. CDR3 size: 16 residues. V lost 1 base and J lost 3, with 14 bases in between. CDR3 DNA sequence: TGTGCCAGCAGCCAAGGGAAGGCAGGGCGAACAGATACGCAGTATTTT. It yields the protein CASSQGKAGRTDTQYF.

The rearrangement joins TRBV20-1 to TRBJ1-1; D is possibly TRBD1 (6 bases). V lost 5 bases and J lost 1, with 8 bases in between. Germline V gives CDR1 DFQATT, CDR2 SNEGSKA (reference sequence). CDR3 size: 12 residues. The CDR3 sequence is CSAAGQNTEAFF. The CDR3 region has the DNA TGCAGTGCTGCGGGACAGAACACTGAAGCTTTCTTT.

This clonotype has a count of ten or more. A much larger clone lies one base from this, so it may be a read error. The genes are TRBV24-1 and TRBJ2-5; 10 nucleotides match TRBD1. The CDR3 has 15 amino acids. Germline loops: CDR1 KGHDR, CDR2 SFDVKD. CDR3 in DNA: TGTGCCACCAGTGATCGACAGGGGGCCGGGGAGACCCGGTACTTC. It translates to CATSDRQGAGETRYF.